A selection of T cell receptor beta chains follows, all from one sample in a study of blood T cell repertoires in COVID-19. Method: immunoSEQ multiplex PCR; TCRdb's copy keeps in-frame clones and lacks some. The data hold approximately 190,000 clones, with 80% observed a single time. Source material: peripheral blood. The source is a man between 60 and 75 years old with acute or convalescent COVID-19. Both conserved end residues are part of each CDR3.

CASSLTSSPLNTDTQYF | TRBV27
CASTKVGGSNQPQHF | TRBV7-2
CSARVFGEAFF | TRBV20-1
CASSPPRLLAGGTDTQYF | TRBV3-1/TRBV3-2
CASSQDRTGPINTEAFF | TRBV3-1/TRBV3-2
CSVEMLAGRYEQYF | TRBV29-1
CASKGAWAGNTDTQYF | TRBV19
CASSLTGTSGKADTQYF | TRBV19
CASSPWGQGMGEQYF | TRBV7-9
CASSKRDRLNSPLHF | TRBV7-2
CASSSPNFSGNTIYF | TRBV6-5
CASSTAGAGGFNEQFF | TRBV5-5
CASSPTGGENNQPQHF | TRBV5-1
CASSVGASGGAGTDTQYF | TRBV9
CASSLGRDRVSPLHF | TRBV5-4
CASSVGQTGETQYF | TRBV5-1
CASSLGTSAYNEQFF | TRBV7-2
CASSLTDRVGEKLFF | TRBV4-1
CASSDLKNFNEQFF | TRBV25-1
CASSIGSVRVGYEQYF | TRBV19
CASKGQGGLTEAFF | TRBV19
CASSPLGQGSTDTQYF | TRBV4-1
CASLREAGANVLTF | TRBV2
CASSSPGEGAGGYTF | TRBV28
CASSLGREWEQYF | TRBV12-3/TRBV12-4
CASSTRQGGGYTF | TRBV19
CASSGTSGGLLGNEQFF | TRBV6-1
CASSLHRDTEAFF | TRBV7-3
CASSFTDSQVSYNSPLHF | TRBV5-1
CASSLVAGYNEQFF | TRBV11-3
CASSQRDRDNSPLHF | TRBV4-2
CANPTKRQGLGDTQYF | TRBV2
CASSRPGEGGNTIYF | TRBV5-4
CASRKQAPNEKLFF | TRBV6-5
CATSGAEGSYNEQFF | TRBV24-1
CASSLTVNTEAFF | TRBV12-3/TRBV12-4
CASSGEADQPQHF | TRBV2
CASSVQGYTNEKLFF | TRBV9
CASSRGPYTEAFF | TRBV19
CASSRDYLGELFF | TRBV2
CASRTQGVGEKLFF | TRBV6-1
CASSSPGQGNTEAFF | TRBV19
CASSVPGQGRTEAFF | TRBV6-2/TRBV6-3
CASGGFDTQYF | TRBV2
CASSLAFGQTYGYTF | TRBV4-2
CASDGNSGGVYNEQFF | TRBV4-1
CATGLAGGLDEQFF | TRBV19
CASSPYQQGGTEAFF | TRBV6-6
CATHEVPSTDTQYF | TRBV6-6